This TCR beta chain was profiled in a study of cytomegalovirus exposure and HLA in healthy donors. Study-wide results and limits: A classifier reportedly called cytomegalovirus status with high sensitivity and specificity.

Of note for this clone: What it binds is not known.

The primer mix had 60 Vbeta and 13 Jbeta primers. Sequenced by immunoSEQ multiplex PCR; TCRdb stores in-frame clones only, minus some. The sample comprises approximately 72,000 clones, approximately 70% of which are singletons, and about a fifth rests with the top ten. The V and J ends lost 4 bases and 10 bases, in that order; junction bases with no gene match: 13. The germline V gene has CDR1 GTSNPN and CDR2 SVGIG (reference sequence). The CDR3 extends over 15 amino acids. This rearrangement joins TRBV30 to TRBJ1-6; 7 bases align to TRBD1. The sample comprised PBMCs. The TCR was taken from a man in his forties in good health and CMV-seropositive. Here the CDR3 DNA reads TGTGCCTGGAAAAGGGCAGGGGGTTTCAGCTCACCCCTCCACTTT. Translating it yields CAWKRAGGFSSPLHF.